This T cell receptor (beta chain) was retrieved from a study of T-cell memory formation after mild COVID-19. Study in general: Each donor largely had its own TCR clusters. General study points: Contracting CD4+ clones lay largely in CM and EM, with CD8+ ones residing in EMRA.

MiXCR, run by TCRdb on the 5' RACE reads, gives a single entry per CDR3 protein. The top ten hold under 30% of the sample, which has around 300,000 distinct CDR3 sequences, roughly 18% seen once. On this clonotype: Its cognate antigen is unknown.

The CDR3 runs to 12 residues. Germline CDR1 SGHTA, CDR2 FQGNSA. V was trimmed by 6 bases and J by 7 bases, leaving 10 bases between them. Sequencing was done on a sample of PBMCs or a T cell subset sorted from them (not recorded which). The receptor comes from a man between 18 and 35 years old who had mild COVID-19 (a few samples of this study predate the infection). Cell type and time point are not known. J is TRBJ2-1 and V is TRBV7-2, with D perhaps matching TRBD1 (6 bases). CDR3 sequence reads: CASRQDRNEQFF. DNA for the CDR3: TGTGCCAGCAGACAGGACAGAAATGAGCAGTTCTTC.